This paragraph reports one TCR beta chain. These data come from a study of blood T cell repertoires in COVID-19. Study context: Samples of COVID-19 (acute and convalescent) were obtained from the United States, Italy and Spain. T cells, B-cell-depleted T cells, or PBMCs provided the cDNA or gDNA that served as material.

The V gene end was trimmed by 4 bases and the J gene end by 7 bases; junction bases not matched to a gene: 1. Per the germline V gene, CDR1 is LNHDA and CDR2 is SQIVND (reference sequence). The CDR3 covers 14 residues. As handled by the study authors: Amplification from reference gene primers served as the basis for estimated nucleated cell counts. The method was immunoSEQ multiplex PCR; TCRdb's version includes in-frame clones alone and lacks a portion of them. V and J calls and clone size are given by that table; D and trimming were obtained from the DNA. The table lists a few hundred thousand clones, around 78% of them singletons, with over 4.5% in the top ten.

The clonotype originates from a man aged 55 to 70 who had recovered from COVID-19. The V call is TRBV19, the J call TRBJ1-6; 10 positions agree with TRBD1. The sample consisted of peripheral blood. CDR3 amino acids: CASSTGQGNSPLHF. The CDR3, as DNA: TGTGCCAGTAGTACGGGACAGGGGAATTCACCCCTCCACTTT.